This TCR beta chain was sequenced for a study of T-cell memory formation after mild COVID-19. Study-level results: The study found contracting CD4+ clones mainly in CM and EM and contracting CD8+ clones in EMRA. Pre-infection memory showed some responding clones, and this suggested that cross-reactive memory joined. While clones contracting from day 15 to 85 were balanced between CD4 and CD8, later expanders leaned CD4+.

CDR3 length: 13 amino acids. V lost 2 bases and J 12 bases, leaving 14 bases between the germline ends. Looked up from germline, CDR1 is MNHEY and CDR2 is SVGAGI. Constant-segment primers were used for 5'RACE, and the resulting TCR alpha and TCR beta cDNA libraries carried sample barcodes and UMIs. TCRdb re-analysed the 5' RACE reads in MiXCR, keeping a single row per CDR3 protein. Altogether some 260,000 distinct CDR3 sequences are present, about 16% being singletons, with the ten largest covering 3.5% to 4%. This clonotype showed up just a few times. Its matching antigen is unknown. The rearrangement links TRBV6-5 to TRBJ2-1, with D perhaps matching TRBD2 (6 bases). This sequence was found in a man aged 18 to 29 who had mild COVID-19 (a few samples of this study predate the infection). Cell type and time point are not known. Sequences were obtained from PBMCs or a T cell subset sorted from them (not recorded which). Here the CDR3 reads CASSYGRGFVQFF. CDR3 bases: TGTGCCAGCAGTTACGGGCGGGGTTTTGTGCAGTTCTTC.